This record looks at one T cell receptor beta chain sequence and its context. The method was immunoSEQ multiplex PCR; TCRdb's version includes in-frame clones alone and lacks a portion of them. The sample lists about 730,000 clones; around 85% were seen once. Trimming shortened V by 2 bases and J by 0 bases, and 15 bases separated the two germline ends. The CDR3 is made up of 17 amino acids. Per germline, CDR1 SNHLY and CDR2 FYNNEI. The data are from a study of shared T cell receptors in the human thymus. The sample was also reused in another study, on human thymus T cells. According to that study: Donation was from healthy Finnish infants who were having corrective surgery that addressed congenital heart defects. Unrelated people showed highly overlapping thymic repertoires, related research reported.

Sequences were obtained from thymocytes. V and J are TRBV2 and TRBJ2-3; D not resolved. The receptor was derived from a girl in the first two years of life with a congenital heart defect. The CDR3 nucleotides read TGTGCCAGCAGTGAACGGGTTAGCTCTCATAGCACAGATACGCAGTATTTT. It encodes CASSERVSSHSTDTQYF.